This TCR beta chain was obtained from a study of shared T cell receptors in the human thymus. The CDR3 has 13 amino acids. Trimming took 4 bases from V and 6 from J, leaving 12 bases between them. Per germline, CDR1 MDHEN and CDR2 SYDVKM. The repertoire was sequenced with immunoSEQ multiplex PCR; TCRdb's copy has only in-frame clones and lacks some. Of hundreds of thousands of clones in the sample, approximately 87% were seen once. These data are also associated with another study on human thymus T cells. That paper states: From resections taken during corrective heart surgery, the thymus tissue was obtained. Apparent bias marked the V and J gene usage of thymic and blood repertoires. Related research described strongly overlapping thymic repertoires in unrelated people.

J is TRBJ1-1 and V is TRBV28; D gene ambiguous. The sequenced sample was thymocytes. The origin of this receptor is a boy in the first two years of life with a congenital heart defect. The CDR3 loop is CASSCSPSPEAFF. CDR3 nucleotide sequence: TGTGCCAGCAGTTGTTCCCCCAGTCCTGAAGCTTTCTTT.